One sample yielded the 23 T cell receptor beta chains listed below, sequenced in a study of blood T cell repertoires in COVID-19. Sequenced by immunoSEQ multiplex PCR; TCRdb stores in-frame clones only, minus some. This sample has 200,000 to 300,000 clones, with around 88% found just once. The sample was peripheral blood. These receptors were collected from a man aged 25 to 45 with active or convalescent COVID-19.

This clone was seen only a few times. The V call is TRBV27, the J call TRBJ1-1; TRBD1 matches 8 bases. The CDR3 is 14 amino acids. Germline CDR1 and CDR2: MNHEY and SMNVEV (reference sequence). Trimming at V came to 4 bases and at J to 3 bases, leaving 4 bases not matched to a gene. CDR3 sequence: CASSSRTGYTEAFF. In DNA, the CDR3 is TGTGCCAGCAGTTCCCGGACAGGGTACACTGAAGCTTTCTTT.

The rearrangement links TRBV2 to TRBJ2-7; D gene ambiguous. CDR3 length: 14 amino acids. V was clipped by 4 bases and J by 0 bases, with 10 bases between them. CDR1 and CDR2 from the germline V gene are SNHLY and FYNNEI. CDR3 in amino acids: CASSVRQSSYEQYF. CDR3 bases: TGTGCCAGCAGTGTCAGGCAGAGCTCCTACGAGCAGTACTTC.

The rearrangement links TRBV19 to TRBJ2-7; 11 bases align to TRBD1. The CDR3 is 14 amino acids. V dropped 5 bases and J dropped 6; count of bases not matched to a gene: 6. Germline V gene lookup returns CDR1 LNHDA and CDR2 SQIVND (reference sequence). The CDR3 region has the DNA TGTGCCAGTAGTCACCGGGACAGGGGGTTCGAGCAGTACTTC. Translation: CASSHRDRGFEQYF.

This clone was counted between two and nine times. The sample has other DNA sequences that encode this CDR3 too. This chain uses TRBV18 with TRBJ1-6, with 8 positions matching TRBD1. In germline, CDR1 is KGHSH, CDR2 LQKENI. The CDR3 is made up of 15 amino acids. Trimming cost V 3 bases and J 6 bases; bases outside gene matches: 4. CDR3 DNA: TGTGCCAGCTCACCGTCCGACAGGGGTAATTCACCCCTCCACTTT. This codes for CASSPSDRGNSPLHF.

This chain links TRBV5-6 with TRBJ2-7; 7 nucleotides align to TRBD1. Germline CDR1 SGHDT, CDR2 YYEEEE. With V trimmed by 7 bases and J by 2 bases, 9 bases remained unmatched. CDR3 length equals 14 residues. CDR3 bases: TGTGCCAGCGGGGAAACAGGGGTTGCCTACGAGCAGTACTTC. Its translation is CASGETGVAYEQYF.

The gene calls are TRBV9 and TRBJ1-6; the match to TRBD1 covers 10 bases. V lost 2 bases, J lost 11 bases, and 4 bases stayed unmatched. From germline, CDR1 is SGDLS and CDR2 YYNGEE. CDR3 length: 14 amino acids. CDR3 nucleotides: TGTGCCAGCAGCGTCGGGGACAGGGGAACACCCCTCCACTTT. Residues: CASSVGDRGTPLHF.

This chain uses TRBV6-1 with TRBJ2-3, with a tentative D call TRBD2 (7 bases). Trimming shortened V by 1 base and J by 0 bases, and 20 bases separated the two germline ends. Per the germline V gene, CDR1 is MNHNS and CDR2 is SASEGT. CDR3 length: 19 amino acids. This CDR3 reads CASSEGRGGGGLSTDTQYF. CDR3 bases: TGTGCCAGCAGTGAAGGTCGAGGTGGGGGGGGCCTGAGCACAGATACGCAGTATTTT.

This sequence joins TRBV5-6 and TRBJ1-1; no clear D gene. V shed 2 bases and J shed 1 base, with 9 bases lying between them. Looked up from germline, CDR1 is SGHDT and CDR2 is YYEEEE. The CDR3 spans 14 residues. The CDR3 bases are TGTGCCAGCAGCTTCGGGGATACGAACACTGAAGCTTTCTTT. Its protein product is CASSFGDTNTEAFF. The whole variable domain, remainder taken from reference TRBV5-6 and TRBJ1-1, is DAGVTQSPTHLIKTRGQQVTLRCSPKSGHDTVSWYQQALGQGPQFIFQYYEEEERQRGNFPDRFSGHQFPNYSSELNVNALLLGDSALYLCASSFGDTNTEAFFGQGTRLTVV.

This clone was seen a handful of times. The CDR3 sequence: CSVGGGFGYTF. CDR3 nucleotides: TGCAGCGTCGGGGGGGGCTTTGGCTACACCTTC. The V gene is TRBV29-1, the J gene TRBJ1-2, with TRBD1 as a possible D gene (6 bases). Between the trimmed V and J ends, which lost 6 bases and 7 bases, there was a span of 12 bases. CDR1 is SQVTM and CDR2 is ANQGSEA in the germline V gene. This CDR3 region has 11 residues. The variable domain in full, with the rest retrieved from reference TRBV29-1 and TRBJ1-2, is SAVISQKPSRDICQRGTSLTIQCQVDSQVTMMFWYRQQPGQSLTLIATANQGSEATYESGFVIDKFPISRPNLTFSTLTVSNMSPEDSSIYLCSVGGGFGYTFGSGTRLTVV.

This clone was counted between two and nine times. The J gene is TRBJ2-2, the V gene TRBV7-9, with a possible D match to TRBD2 (5 bases). The CDR3 has 17 residues. CDR1 and CDR2 from the germline V gene are SEHNR and FQNEAQ (reference sequence). Trimming shortened V by 5 bases and J by 4 bases, and 20 bases separated the two germline ends. As DNA, the CDR3 is TGTGCCAGCAGCAACCGCGGGCAGAGAGGAAGCACCGGGGAGCTGTTTTTT. Residues: CASSNRGQRGSTGELFF. The variable domain in full, completed from reference TRBV7-9 and TRBJ2-2, reads DTGVSQNPRHKITKRGQNVTFRCDPISEHNRLYWYRQTLGQGPEFLTYFQNEAQLEKSRLLSDRFSAERPKGSFSTLEIQRTEQGDSAMYLCASSNRGQRGSTGELFFGEGSRLTVL.

The genes are TRBV11-2 and TRBJ2-2, with TRBD1 matching 9 bases. V was clipped by 5 bases and J by 5 bases; unmatched bases: 6. The CDR3 is made up of 15 amino acids. CDR1 and CDR2 from the germline V gene are SGHAT and FQNNGV. DNA of the CDR3: TGTGCCAGCAGCCTAACCGGGACAGGGACCGGGGAGCTGTTTTTT. Its translation: CASSLTGTGTGELFF.

The rearrangement joins TRBV11-2 to TRBJ1-3; 9 bases are a match to TRBD1. The CDR3 extends over 18 amino acids. CDR1 is SGHAT and CDR2 is FQNNGV in the germline V gene. V dropped 5 bases and J dropped 4; count of bases not matched to a gene: 15. CDR3 amino acids: CASSHPGQGPLGGNTIYF. As DNA, the CDR3 is TGTGCCAGCAGCCACCCGGGACAGGGACCCCTGGGGGGAAACACCATATATTTT.

V and J are TRBV6-2 or TRBV6-3 and TRBJ1-2, with 7 nucleotides matching TRBD1. J gave up 9 bases and V 6 bases, and 10 bases lay outside the gene matches. Germline values: CDR1 MNHEY, CDR2 SVGEGT. This CDR3 is 13 amino acids long. CDR3 protein: CASSGQEPFSYTF. The CDR3 DNA reads as TGTGCCAGCAGCGGACAGGAGCCTTTCAGCTACACCTTC.

The chain uses TRBV7-9 and TRBJ1-2, with unresolved D. With 2 bases removed from V and 5 bases from J, the gap between germline ends came to 15 bases. Looked up from germline, CDR1 is SEHNR and CDR2 is FQNEAQ (reference sequence). This CDR3 region has 15 residues. The CDR3: CASSLTAGYRYGYTF. The CDR3 nucleotides read TGTGCCAGCAGCTTAACCGCGGGGTATAGGTATGGCTACACCTTC.

This clone was observed once. This chain links TRBV7-8 with TRBJ1-2; 8 bases match TRBD1. CDR1 and CDR2 from the germline V gene are SGHVS and FQNEAQ. The junction had 10 bases not matched to a gene; V was cut back by 1 base and J by 6 bases. The CDR3 is made up of 16 amino acids. The CDR3 protein is CASSLGGQDNADGYTF. For the CDR3, the DNA is TGTGCCAGCAGCTTAGGGGGACAGGATAATGCGGATGGCTACACCTTC.

CDR3 region: CASSLSGGAYEQYF. The DNA of the CDR3 is TGCGCCAGCAGCTTGAGCGGGGGGGCCTACGAGCAGTACTTC. The chain links TRBV5-1 to TRBJ2-7; 10 bases fit TRBD2. V lost 1 base to trimming and J lost 2 bases; unmatched junction nucleotides: 0. From germline, CDR1 is SGHRS and CDR2 YFSETQ. This CDR3 comprises 14 residues. Supplemented by reference TRBV5-1 and TRBJ2-7, the full variable domain reads KAGVTQTPRYLIKTRGQQVTLSCSPISGHRSVSWYQQTPGQGLQFLFEYFSETQRNKGNFPGRFSGRQFSNSRSEMNVSTLELGDSALYLCASSLSGGAYEQYFGPGTRLTVT.

The J gene is TRBJ2-1, the V gene TRBV4-1, with 11 bases matching TRBD2. This CDR3 contains 20 residues. CDR1 is MGHRA, CDR2 YSYEKL, per germline. J lost 0 bases, V lost 3 bases, and 13 bases had no gene match. CDR3 sequence reads: CASSHLTSGGDWGSYNEQFF. The CDR3 region has the DNA TGCGCCAGCAGCCACTTAACTAGCGGGGGAGACTGGGGCTCCTACAATGAGCAGTTCTTC.

The chain uses TRBV7-8 and TRBJ2-4; 7 bases map to TRBD2. The V segment lost 4 bases and the J segment 3 bases; nucleotides outside the gene matches: 6. CDR3 size: 15 residues. Per the germline V gene, CDR1 is SGHVS and CDR2 is FQNEAQ. The CDR3 spells CASSYGTNIKNIQYF. In nucleotides, the CDR3 is TGTGCCAGCAGCTACGGGACTAACATCAAAAACATTCAGTACTTC.

The CDR3 nucleotides are TGTGCCAGCAGCCGGGACAGGGGGCGTCAATCACCCCTCCACTTT. Translating gives CASSRDRGRQSPLHF. The chain carries TRBV11-2 and TRBJ1-6, with 12 nucleotides matching TRBD1. The CDR3 is made up of 15 amino acids. The V gene end was trimmed by 5 bases and the J gene end by 10 bases; junction bases not matched to a gene: 6. Germline CDR1 reads SGHAT; CDR2 reads FQNNGV.

The chain employs TRBV5-1 and TRBJ2-1; tentative D call: TRBD1 (6 bases). The CDR3 runs to 14 residues. V was pared by 4 bases and J by 5 bases, with 13 bases between. Germline CDR1 is SGHRS and CDR2 is YFSETQ. CDR3: CASSRRTDHNEQFF. In DNA, the CDR3 is TGCGCCAGCAGCCGCCGGACAGATCACAATGAGCAGTTCTTC.

V is TRBV29-1 and J is TRBJ1-3, with D unclear. Looked up from germline, CDR1 is SQVTM and CDR2 is ANQGSEA. This CDR3 is 14 amino acids long. V dropped 0 bases and J dropped 0 bases, with 6 bases sitting between them. CDR3 nucleotides: TGCAGCGTTGAAGATCACAACTCTGGAAACACCATATATTTT. Amino acid sequence: CSVEDHNSGNTIYF.

The chain joins TRBV5-6 to TRBJ2-3, with TRBD2 matching 15 bases. Germline CDR1 is SGHDT and CDR2 is YYEEEE. Unmatched junction bases numbered 5, after V lost 3 bases and J lost 6 bases. The CDR3 is made up of 16 amino acids. As DNA, the CDR3 is TGTGCCAGCAGCTGGACTAGCGGGGGGGCCGTGGATACGCAGTATTTT. Protein: CASSWTSGGAVDTQYF.

This rearrangement joins TRBV7-2 to TRBJ2-2; unclear D gene. Germline V gene data show CDR1 as SGHTA and CDR2 as FQGNSA. This CDR3 is 13 amino acids long. The V and J ends lost 5 bases and 3 bases respectively, with 7 bases between them. Here the CDR3 DNA reads TGTGCCAGCAGCGCCACATACACCGGGGAGCTGTTTTTT. Its protein is CASSATYTGELFF.